What follows are 10 T cell receptor beta chains derived from one specimen sequenced in a study of immune cell composition in non-small cell lung cancer. The protocol was immunoSEQ multiplex PCR, while the TCRdb copy is restricted to in-frame clones and leaves out a portion. The sample includes over a thousand clones, 82% of them seen just once. Normal lung was sampled as far from the tumour as possible, at least 3 cm. The specimen was non-adjacent lung tissue. Source of these receptors: a human donor with non-small cell lung cancer.

The chain links TRBV2 to TRBJ1-6; 7 nucleotides align to TRBD1. The CDR3 runs to 14 residues. J gave up 7 bases and V 5 bases, and 5 bases lay outside the gene matches. The germline gives CDR1 SNHLY, CDR2 FYNNEI. DNA for the CDR3: TGTGCCAGCAGTTTGGGACAGAGAAATTCACCCCTCCACTTT. This codes for CASSLGQRNSPLHF.

The chain carries TRBV5-6 and TRBJ2-7; 7 bases match TRBD1. The CDR3 is 15 amino acids. Germline CDR1 is SGHDT and CDR2 is YYEEEE. Unmatched junction bases numbered 9, after V lost 0 bases and J lost 6 bases. The CDR3 coding sequence is TGTGCCAGCAGCTTGGGCCAATTACAGGGGAGCGAGCAGTACTTC. This sequence encodes CASSLGQLQGSEQYF.

The gene calls are TRBV7-9 and TRBJ2-1, with a weak D call TRBD2 (5 bases). The CDR3 consists of 13 residues. V was cut by 4 bases and J by 8 bases, with 12 bases left in between. From germline, CDR1 is SEHNR and CDR2 FQNEAQ (reference sequence). CDR3 bases: TGTGCCAGCAGCTCCGCGGGCGGCGATGAGCAGTTCTTC. As protein: CASSSAGGDEQFF. Supplemented by reference TRBV7-9 and TRBJ2-1, the full variable domain reads DTGVSQNPRHKITKRGQNVTFRCDPISEHNRLYWYRQTLGQGPEFLTYFQNEAQLEKSRLLSDRFSAERPKGSFSTLEIQRTEQGDSAMYLCASSSAGGDEQFFGPGTRLTVL.

The chain recombines TRBV5-8 with TRBJ2-7, with 9 bases fitting TRBD1. Trimming cost V 4 bases and J 3 bases; bases outside gene matches: 5. CDR1 and CDR2 from the germline V gene are SGHTS and YDEGEE. The CDR3 spans 14 residues. CDR3: CASSLPGQGYEQYF. In DNA, the CDR3 is TGTGCCAGCAGCCTTCCGGGACAGGGCTACGAGCAGTACTTC. The variable domain in full, with the rest retrieved from reference TRBV5-8 and TRBJ2-7, is EAGVTQSPTHLIKTRGQQATLRCSPISGHTSVYWYQQALGLGLQFLLWYDEGEERNRGNFPPRFSGRQFPNYSSELNVNALELEDSALYLCASSLPGQGYEQYFGPGTRLTVT.

The V call is TRBV2, the J call TRBJ1-2; D not resolved. CDR3 length equals 14 residues. Germline CDR1 reads SNHLY; CDR2 reads FYNNEI. V was cut by 6 bases and J by 5 bases, with 16 bases left in between. Written as DNA, the CDR3 is TGTGCCAGCAGGGGCCCGGTGCCCCTTTATGGCTACACCTTC. It translates to CASRGPVPLYGYTF. Full variable domain (outside the CDR3, taken from reference TRBV2 and TRBJ1-2): EPEVTQTPSHQVTQMGQEVILRCVPISNHLYFYWYRQILGQKVEFLVSFYNNEISEKSEIFDDQFSVERPDGSNFTLKIRSTKLEDSAMYFCASRGPVPLYGYTFGSGTRLTVV.

The chain is built from TRBV7-8 and TRBJ2-1; weak D call: TRBD2 (6 bases). The CDR3 is 13 residues long. Trimming removed 5 bases at V and 3 bases at J, with 8 bases between. CDR1 and CDR2 from the germline V gene are SGHVS and FQNEAQ. CDR3 loop: CASSRGFYNEQFF. In DNA form, the CDR3 reads TGTGCCAGCAGCCGGGGGTTCTACAATGAGCAGTTCTTC.

The chain links TRBV10-1 to TRBJ2-3; tentatively, D is TRBD2 (6 bases). This CDR3 is 15 amino acids long. CDR1 WNHNN and CDR2 SYGVQD come from the germline V gene (reference sequence). V was clipped by 2 bases and J by 1 base, with 10 bases between them. The CDR3 nucleotides are TGCGCCAGCAGTGAGCTTGCTAGCGGCACAGATACGCAGTATTTT. Protein: CASSELASGTDTQYF.

The CDR3 sequence: CASSIDSLLRDEQFF. The CDR3 DNA reads as TGTGCCAGTAGTATAGATTCCCTACTTCGGGATGAGCAGTTCTTC. The J gene is TRBJ2-1, the V gene TRBV19; D unresolved. Germline loops: CDR1 LNHDA, CDR2 SQIVND (reference sequence). The V end lost 0 bases, the J end lost 8 bases, and 14 bases lay between the germline ends. The CDR3 spans 15 residues. Complete variable domain (other parts from reference TRBV19 and TRBJ2-1): DGGITQSPKYLFRKEGQNVTLSCEQNLNHDAMYWYRQDPGQGLRLIYYSQIVNDFQKGDIAEGYSVSREKKESFPLTVTSAQKNPTAFYLCASSIDSLLRDEQFFGPGTRLTVL.

V usage is TRBV11-2 and J usage is TRBJ2-6; weak D call: TRBD1 (5 bases). The CDR3 is made up of 18 amino acids. Trimming left V 5 bases short and J 5 bases short, with 22 bases between. Per the germline V gene, CDR1 is SGHAT and CDR2 is FQNNGV. The CDR3 loop is CASSLGAKQQSRANVLTF. The CDR3 DNA is TGTGCCAGCAGCCTAGGGGCCAAGCAACAAAGTCGGGCCAACGTCCTGACTTTC.

The chain couples TRBV9 to TRBJ2-3, with 11 bases fitting TRBD2. The germline gives CDR1 SGDLS, CDR2 YYNGEE. With 3 bases clipped from V and 2 bases from J, the junction kept 5 bases outside the gene matches. The CDR3 runs 16 residues. The CDR3 DNA follows: TGTGCCAGCAGCGCGACTAGCGGGATCTCCACAGATACGCAGTATTTT. Protein sequence: CASSATSGISTDTQYF.